This T cell receptor (beta chain) came from a study of blood T cell repertoires in COVID-19. V dropped 11 bases and J dropped 7 bases, with 18 bases sitting between them. The germline V gene has CDR1 LNHDA and CDR2 SQIVND (reference sequence). The CDR3 is 13 residues long. Original processing methods: The authors estimated nucleated cell counts from reference gene primer amplification. Some clones are missing from TCRdb's copy, which holds only in-frame ones; the method was immunoSEQ multiplex PCR. The V and J calls and clone size come from that table; D and trimming were worked out from the DNA. The sample yields some 250,000 clones, about 90% seen once. Cohort allocation depended upon clinical history that participants reported.

The chain is built from TRBV19 and TRBJ1-5, with D possibly TRBD1 on 5 matching bases. The sample was PBMCs or T cells enriched from blood (not recorded which). This receptor was obtained from a human donor in a cohort exposed to, infected with or recovered from COVID-19 (not recorded which). The donor label of this sample is uncertain. CDR3 amino acids: CAATGSQRQPQHF. The CDR3, as DNA: TGTGCCGCAACAGGATCTCAACGGCAGCCCCAGCATTTT.